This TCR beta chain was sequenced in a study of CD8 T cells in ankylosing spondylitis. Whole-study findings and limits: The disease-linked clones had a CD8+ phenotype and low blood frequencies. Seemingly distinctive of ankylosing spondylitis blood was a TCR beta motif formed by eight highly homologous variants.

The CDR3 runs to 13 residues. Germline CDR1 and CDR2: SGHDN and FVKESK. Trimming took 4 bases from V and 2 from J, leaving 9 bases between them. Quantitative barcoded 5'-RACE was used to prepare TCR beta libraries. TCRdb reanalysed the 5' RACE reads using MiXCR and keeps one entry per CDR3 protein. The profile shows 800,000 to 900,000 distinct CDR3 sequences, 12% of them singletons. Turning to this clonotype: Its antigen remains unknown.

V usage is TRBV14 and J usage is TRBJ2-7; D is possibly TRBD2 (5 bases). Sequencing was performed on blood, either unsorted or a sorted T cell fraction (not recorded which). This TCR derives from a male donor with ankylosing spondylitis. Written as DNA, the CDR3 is TGTGCCAGCAGCCCCGGGAACACCTACGAGCAGTACTTC. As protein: CASSPGNTYEQYF.